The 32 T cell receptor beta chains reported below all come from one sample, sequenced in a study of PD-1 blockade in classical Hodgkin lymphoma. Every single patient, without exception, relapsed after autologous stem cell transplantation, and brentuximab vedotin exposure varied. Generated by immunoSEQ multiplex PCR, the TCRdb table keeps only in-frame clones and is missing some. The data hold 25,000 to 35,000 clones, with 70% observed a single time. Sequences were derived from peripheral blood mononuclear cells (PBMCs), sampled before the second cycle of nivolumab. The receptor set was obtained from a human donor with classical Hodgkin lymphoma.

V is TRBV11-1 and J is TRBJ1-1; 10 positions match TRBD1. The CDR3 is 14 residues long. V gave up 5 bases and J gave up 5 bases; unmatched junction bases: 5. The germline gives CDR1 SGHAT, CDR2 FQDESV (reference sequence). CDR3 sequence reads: CASSSRTGGTEAFF. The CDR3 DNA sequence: TGTGCCAGCAGCAGCCGGACAGGGGGGACTGAAGCTTTCTTT.

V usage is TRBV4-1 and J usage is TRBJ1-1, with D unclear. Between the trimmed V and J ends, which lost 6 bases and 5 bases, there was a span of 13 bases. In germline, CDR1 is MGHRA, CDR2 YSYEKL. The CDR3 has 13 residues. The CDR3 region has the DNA TGCGCCAGCAGTCTAAAGAGGGAGACTGAAGCTTTCTTT. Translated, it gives CASSLKRETEAFF.

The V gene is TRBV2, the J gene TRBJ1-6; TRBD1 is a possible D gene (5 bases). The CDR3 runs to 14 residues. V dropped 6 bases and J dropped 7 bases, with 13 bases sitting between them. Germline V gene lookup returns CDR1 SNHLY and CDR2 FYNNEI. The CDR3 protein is CASRADSQNSPLHF. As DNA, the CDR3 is TGTGCCAGCAGGGCCGACAGCCAAAATTCACCCCTCCACTTT.

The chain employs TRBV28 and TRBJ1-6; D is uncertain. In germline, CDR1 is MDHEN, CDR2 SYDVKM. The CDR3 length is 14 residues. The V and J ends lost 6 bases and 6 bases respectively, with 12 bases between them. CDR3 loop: CASRPGKRNSPLHF. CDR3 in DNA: TGTGCCAGCAGACCGGGAAAGCGTAATTCACCCCTCCACTTT.

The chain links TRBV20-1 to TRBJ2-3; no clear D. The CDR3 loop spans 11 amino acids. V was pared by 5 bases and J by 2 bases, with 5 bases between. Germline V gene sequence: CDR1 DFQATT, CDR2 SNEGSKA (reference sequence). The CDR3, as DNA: TGCAGTGCTTTTTACACAGATACGCAGTATTTT. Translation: CSAFYTDTQYF.

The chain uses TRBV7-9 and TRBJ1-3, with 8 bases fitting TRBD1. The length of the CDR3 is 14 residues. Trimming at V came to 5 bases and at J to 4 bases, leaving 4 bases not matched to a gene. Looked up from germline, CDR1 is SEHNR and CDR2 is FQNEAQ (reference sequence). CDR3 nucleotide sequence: TGTGCCAGCAGCCGACAGGGGTCGGGAAACACCATATATTTT. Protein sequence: CASSRQGSGNTIYF. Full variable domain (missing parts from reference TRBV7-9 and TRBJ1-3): DTGVSQNPRHKITKRGQNVTFRCDPISEHNRLYWYRQTLGQGPEFLTYFQNEAQLEKSRLLSDRFSAERPKGSFSTLEIQRTEQGDSAMYLCASSRQGSGNTIYFGEGSWLTVV.

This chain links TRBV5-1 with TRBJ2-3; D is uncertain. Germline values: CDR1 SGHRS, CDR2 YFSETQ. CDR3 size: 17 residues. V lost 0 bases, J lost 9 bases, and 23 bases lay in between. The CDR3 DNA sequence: TGCGCCAGCAGCTTGGGTCTCCCGGGTAGAGAGATAGAAACGCAGTATTTT. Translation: CASSLGLPGREIETQYF.

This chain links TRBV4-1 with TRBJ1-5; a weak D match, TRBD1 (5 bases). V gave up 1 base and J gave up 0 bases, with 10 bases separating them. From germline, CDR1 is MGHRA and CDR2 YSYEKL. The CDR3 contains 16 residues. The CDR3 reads CASSQGGGYSNQPQHF. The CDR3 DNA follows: TGCGCCAGCAGCCAAGGGGGCGGATATAGCAATCAGCCCCAGCATTTT.

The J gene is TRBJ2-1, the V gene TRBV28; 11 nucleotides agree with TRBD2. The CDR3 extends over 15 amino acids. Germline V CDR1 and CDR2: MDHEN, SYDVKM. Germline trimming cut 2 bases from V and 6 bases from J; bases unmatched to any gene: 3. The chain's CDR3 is CASSLDSGGGNEQFF. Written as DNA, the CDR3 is TGTGCCAGCAGTTTAGATAGCGGGGGGGGCAATGAGCAGTTCTTC. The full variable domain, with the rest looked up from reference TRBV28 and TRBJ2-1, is DVKVTQSSRYLVKRTGEKVFLECVQDMDHENMFWYRQDPGLGLRLIYFSYDVKMKEKGDIPEGYSVSREKKERFSLILESASTNQTSMYLCASSLDSGGGNEQFFGPGTRLTVL.

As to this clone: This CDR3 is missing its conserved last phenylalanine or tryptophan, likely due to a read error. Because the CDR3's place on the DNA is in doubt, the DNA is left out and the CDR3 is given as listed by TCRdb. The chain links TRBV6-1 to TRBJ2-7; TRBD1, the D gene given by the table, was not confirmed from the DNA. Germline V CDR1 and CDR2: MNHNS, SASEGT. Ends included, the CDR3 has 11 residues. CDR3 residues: CASRYRDRESI.

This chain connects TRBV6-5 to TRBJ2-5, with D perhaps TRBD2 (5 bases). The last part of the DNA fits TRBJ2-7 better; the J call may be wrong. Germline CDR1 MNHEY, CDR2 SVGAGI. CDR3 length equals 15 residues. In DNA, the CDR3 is TGTGCCAGCAGTAAGGACTCTTCCAGCTCCTACGAGCAGTACTTC. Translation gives CASSKDSSSSYEQYF.

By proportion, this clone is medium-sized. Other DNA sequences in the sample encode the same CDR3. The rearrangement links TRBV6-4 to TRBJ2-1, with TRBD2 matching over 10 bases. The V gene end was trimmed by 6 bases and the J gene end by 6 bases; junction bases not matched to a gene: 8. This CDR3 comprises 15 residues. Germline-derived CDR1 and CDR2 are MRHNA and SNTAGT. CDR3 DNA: TGTGCCAGCAGCAAGCTAGCGGGGGCCCTCAATGAGCAGTTCTTC. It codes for CASSKLAGALNEQFF.

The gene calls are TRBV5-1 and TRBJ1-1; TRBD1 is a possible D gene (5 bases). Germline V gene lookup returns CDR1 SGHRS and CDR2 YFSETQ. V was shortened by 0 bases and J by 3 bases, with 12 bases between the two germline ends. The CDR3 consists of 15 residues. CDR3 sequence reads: CASSLAVTADTEAFF. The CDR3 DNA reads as TGCGCCAGCAGCTTGGCTGTGACAGCCGACACTGAAGCTTTCTTT.

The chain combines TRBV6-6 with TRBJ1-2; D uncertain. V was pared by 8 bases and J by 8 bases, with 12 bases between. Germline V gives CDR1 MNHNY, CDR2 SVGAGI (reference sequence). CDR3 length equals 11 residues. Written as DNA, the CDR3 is TGTGCCAGCGGATCTGTGGAGGGCTACACCTTC. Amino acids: CASGSVEGYTF.

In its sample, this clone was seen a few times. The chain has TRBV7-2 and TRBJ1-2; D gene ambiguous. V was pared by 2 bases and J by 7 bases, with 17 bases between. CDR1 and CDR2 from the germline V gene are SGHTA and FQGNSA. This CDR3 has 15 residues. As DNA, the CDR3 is TGTGCCAGCAGCTTACAAACGGGCCTGCCGGCTGGCTACACCTTC. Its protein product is CASSLQTGLPAGYTF.

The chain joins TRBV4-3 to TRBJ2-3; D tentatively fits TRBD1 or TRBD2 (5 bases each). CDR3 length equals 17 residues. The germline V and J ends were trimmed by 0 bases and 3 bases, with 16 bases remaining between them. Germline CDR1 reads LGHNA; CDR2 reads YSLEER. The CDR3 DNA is TGCGCCAGCAGCCAAGACTCGGTGGGGGTAGGGACAGATACGCAGTATTTT. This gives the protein CASSQDSVGVGTDTQYF.

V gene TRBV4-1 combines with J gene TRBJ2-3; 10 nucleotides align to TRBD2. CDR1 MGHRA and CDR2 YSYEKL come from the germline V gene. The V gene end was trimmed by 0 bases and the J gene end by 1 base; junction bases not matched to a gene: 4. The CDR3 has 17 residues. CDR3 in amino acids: CASSQDYLAGGTDTQYF. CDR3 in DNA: TGCGCCAGCAGCCAAGATTACCTAGCGGGGGGCACAGATACGCAGTATTTT.

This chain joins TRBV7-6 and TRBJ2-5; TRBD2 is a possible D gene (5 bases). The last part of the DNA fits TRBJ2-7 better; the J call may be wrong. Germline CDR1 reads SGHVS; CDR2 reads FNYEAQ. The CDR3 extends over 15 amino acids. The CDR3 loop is CASSLSGGSAYEQYF. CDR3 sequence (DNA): TGTGCCAGCAGCTTGAGTGGAGGCAGCGCCTACGAGCAGTACTTC.

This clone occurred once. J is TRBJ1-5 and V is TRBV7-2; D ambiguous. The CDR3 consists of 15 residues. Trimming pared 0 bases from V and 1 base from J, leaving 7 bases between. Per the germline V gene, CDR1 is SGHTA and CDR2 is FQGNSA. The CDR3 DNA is TGTGCCAGCAGCTTAGCAGCGCGGAGCAATCAGCCCCAGCATTTT. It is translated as CASSLAARSNQPQHF.

CDR3: CASSLADFGGYTF. CDR3 nucleotide sequence: TGTGCCAGCAGCTTAGCAGATTTCGGGGGCTACACCTTC. This chain links TRBV7-2 with TRBJ1-2; D call uncertain. This CDR3 has 13 residues. From germline, CDR1 is SGHTA and CDR2 FQGNSA. Trimming removed 0 bases at V and 8 bases at J, with 10 bases between.

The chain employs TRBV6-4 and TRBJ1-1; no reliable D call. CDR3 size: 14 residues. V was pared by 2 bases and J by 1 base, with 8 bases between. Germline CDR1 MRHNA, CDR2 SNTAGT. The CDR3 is CASSDTSRNTEAFF. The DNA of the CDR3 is TGTGCCAGCAGTGACACTTCGAGGAACACTGAAGCTTTCTTT.

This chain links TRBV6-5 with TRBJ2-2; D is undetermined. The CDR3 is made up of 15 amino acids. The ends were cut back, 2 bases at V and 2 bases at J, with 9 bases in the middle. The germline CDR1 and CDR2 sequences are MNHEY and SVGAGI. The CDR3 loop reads CASSYEGRNTGELFF. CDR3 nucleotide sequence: TGTGCCAGCAGTTACGAAGGGCGCAACACCGGGGAGCTGTTTTTT.

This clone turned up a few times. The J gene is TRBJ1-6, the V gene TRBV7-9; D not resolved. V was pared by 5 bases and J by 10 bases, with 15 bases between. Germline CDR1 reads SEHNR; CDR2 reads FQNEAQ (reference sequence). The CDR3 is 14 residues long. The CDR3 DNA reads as TGTGCCAGCAGCCTGGACGCAGCTGGGTCACCCCTCCACTTT. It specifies CASSLDAAGSPLHF.

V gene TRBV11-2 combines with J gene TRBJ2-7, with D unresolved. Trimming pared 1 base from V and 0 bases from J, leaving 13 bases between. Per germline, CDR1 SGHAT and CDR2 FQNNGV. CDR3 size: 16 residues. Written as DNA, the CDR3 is TGTGCCAGCAGCTTAGCCCAGGTAGACCTCTCCTACGAGCAGTACTTC. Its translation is CASSLAQVDLSYEQYF.

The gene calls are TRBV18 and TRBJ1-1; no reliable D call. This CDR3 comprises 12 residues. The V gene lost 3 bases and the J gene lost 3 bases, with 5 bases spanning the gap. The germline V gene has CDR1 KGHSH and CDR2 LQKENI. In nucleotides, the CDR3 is TGTGCCAGCTCACCCTGGTACACTGAAGCTTTCTTT. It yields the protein CASSPWYTEAFF.

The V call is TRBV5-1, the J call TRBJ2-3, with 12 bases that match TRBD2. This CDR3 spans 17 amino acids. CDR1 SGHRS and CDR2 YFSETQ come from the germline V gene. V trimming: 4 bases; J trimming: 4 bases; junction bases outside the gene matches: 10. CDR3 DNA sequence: TGCGCCAGCAGCCAAAGGGTGACTAGCGGGGGTCCAGATACGCAGTATTTT. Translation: CASSQRVTSGGPDTQYF.

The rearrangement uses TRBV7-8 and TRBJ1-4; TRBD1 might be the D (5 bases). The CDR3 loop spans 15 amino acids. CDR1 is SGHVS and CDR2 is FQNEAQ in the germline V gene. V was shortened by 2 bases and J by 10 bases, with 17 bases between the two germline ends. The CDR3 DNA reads TGTGCCAGCAGCTTACGACATGGAGGGGCAGCAAAACTGTTTTTT. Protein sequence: CASSLRHGGAAKLFF.

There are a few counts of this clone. The CDR3 nucleotides are TGTGCCAGCAGCAAGACGCCCGAGACCCAGTACTTC. Protein sequence: CASSKTPETQYF. The gene calls are TRBV5-6 and TRBJ2-5; no definite D call. CDR1 is SGHDT, CDR2 YYEEEE, per germline. Trimming shortened V by 4 bases and J by 5 bases, and 9 bases separated the two germline ends. There are 12 residues in the CDR3. The entire variable domain, with the rest obtained from reference TRBV5-6 and TRBJ2-5, is as follows: DAGVTQSPTHLIKTRGQQVTLRCSPKSGHDTVSWYQQALGQGPQFIFQYYEEEERQRGNFPDRFSGHQFPNYSSELNVNALLLGDSALYLCASSKTPETQYFGPGTRLLVL.

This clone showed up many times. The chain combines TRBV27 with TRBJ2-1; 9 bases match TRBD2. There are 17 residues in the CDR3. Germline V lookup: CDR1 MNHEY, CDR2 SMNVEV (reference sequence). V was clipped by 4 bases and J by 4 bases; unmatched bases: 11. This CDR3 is CASSSQLSGGPYNEQFF. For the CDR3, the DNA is TGTGCCAGCAGTTCCCAATTAAGCGGGGGGCCGTACAATGAGCAGTTCTTC.

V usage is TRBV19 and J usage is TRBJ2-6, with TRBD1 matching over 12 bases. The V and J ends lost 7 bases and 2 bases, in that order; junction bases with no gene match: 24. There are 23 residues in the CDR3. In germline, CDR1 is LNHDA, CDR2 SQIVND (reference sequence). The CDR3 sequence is CASTSTRGQGARGVLTGANVLTF. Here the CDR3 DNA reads TGTGCCAGTACCTCAACTCGGGGACAGGGGGCGCGGGGTGTTCTAACTGGGGCCAACGTCCTGACTTTC.

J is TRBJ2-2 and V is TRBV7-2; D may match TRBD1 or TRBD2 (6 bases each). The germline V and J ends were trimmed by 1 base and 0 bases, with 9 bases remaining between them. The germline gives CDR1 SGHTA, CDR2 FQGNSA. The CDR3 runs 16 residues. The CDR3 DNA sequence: TGTGCCAGCAGCTTAGAAGGGGGGACGAACACCGGGGAGCTGTTTTTT. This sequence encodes CASSLEGGTNTGELFF.

CDR3 sequence: CASSSGGATDTQYF. As DNA, the CDR3 is TGTGCCAGCAGTTCCGGGGGGGCCACAGATACGCAGTATTTT. The V and J genes are TRBV7-9 and TRBJ2-3; 8 bases map to TRBD2. The CDR3 runs to 14 residues. V lost 6 bases, J lost 2 bases, and 4 bases stayed unmatched. Germline assignment: CDR1 SEHNR and CDR2 FQNEAQ (reference sequence).